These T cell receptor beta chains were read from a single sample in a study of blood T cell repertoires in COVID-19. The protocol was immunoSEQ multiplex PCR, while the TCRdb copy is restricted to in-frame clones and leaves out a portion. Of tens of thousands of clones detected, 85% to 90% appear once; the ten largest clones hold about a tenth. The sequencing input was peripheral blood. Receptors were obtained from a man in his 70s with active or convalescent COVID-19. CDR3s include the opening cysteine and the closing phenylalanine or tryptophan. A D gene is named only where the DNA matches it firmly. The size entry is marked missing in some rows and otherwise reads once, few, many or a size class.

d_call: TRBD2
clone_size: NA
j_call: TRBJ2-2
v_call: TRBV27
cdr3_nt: TGTGCCAGCAGCGGGACTAGCGGGAGTCGGGCCGGGGAGCTGTTTTTT
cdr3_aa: CASSGTSGSRAGELFF

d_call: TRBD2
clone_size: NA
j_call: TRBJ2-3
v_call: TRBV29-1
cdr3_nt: TGCAGCGCGACTAGCGGGATAGCAGATACGCAGTATTTT
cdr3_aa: CSATSGIADTQYF

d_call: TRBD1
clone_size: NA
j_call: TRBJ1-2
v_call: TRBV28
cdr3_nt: TGTGCCACCGACAGGGGCCTCGGGTACACCTTC
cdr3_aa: CATDRGLGYTF

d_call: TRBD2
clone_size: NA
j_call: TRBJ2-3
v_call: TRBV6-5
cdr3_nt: TGTGCCAGCAGGGGCGGGAGGCTCGATACGCAGTATTTT
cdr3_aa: CASRGGRLDTQYF

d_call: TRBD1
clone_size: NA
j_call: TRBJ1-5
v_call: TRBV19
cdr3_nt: TGTGCCAGCTCCCGCGCTCCAGGGGGGAATCAGCCCCAGCATTTT
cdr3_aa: CASSRAPGGNQPQHF

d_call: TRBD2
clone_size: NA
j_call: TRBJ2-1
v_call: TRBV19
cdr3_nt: TGTGCCAGTAGTCGGACTAGCGGGAGGGTAGGTGAGCAGTTCTTC
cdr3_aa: CASSRTSGRVGEQFF

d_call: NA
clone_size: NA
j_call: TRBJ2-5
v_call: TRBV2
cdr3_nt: TGTGCCAGCACCCTGGCCCCAGGGGAGACCCAGTACTTC
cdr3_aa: CASTLAPGETQYF

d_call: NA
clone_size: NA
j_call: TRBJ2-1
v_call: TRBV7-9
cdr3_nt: TGTGCCAGCAGCGGGAGCGGCGCGACCTACAATGAGCAGTTCTTC
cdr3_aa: CASSGSGATYNEQFF

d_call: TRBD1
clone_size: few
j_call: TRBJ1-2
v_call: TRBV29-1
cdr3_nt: TGCAGCGTCTCCGGGACAGGGGGCTTCTATGGCTACACCTTC
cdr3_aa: CSVSGTGGFYGYTF

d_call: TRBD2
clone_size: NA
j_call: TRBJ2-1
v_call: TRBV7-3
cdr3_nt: TGTGCCAGCAGCCCCCCCTCGAGCGGGAGAAGGTACAATGAGCAGTTCTTC
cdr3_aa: CASSPPSSGRRYNEQFF

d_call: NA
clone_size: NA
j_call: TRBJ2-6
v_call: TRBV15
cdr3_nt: TGTGCCACCAGCAGAGAGCAGGGAATCTCTGGGGCCAACGTCCTGACTTTC
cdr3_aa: CATSREQGISGANVLTF

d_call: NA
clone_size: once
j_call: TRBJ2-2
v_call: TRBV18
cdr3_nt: TGTGCCAGCTCACCCCCAGTAATCGCCACCGGGGAGCTGTTTTTT
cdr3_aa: CASSPPVIATGELFF

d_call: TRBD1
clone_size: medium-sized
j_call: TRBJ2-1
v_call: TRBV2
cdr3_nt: TGTGCCAGCAGGGGGACAGTCTACAATGAGCAGTTCTTC
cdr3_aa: CASRGTVYNEQFF